Listed below are T cell receptor beta chains from one sample, sequenced in a study of cytomegalovirus exposure and HLA in healthy donors. The table came from immunoSEQ multiplex PCR; TCRdb's copy has only in-frame clones and leaves some out. The sample includes approximately 200,000 clones, more than 75% of them seen just once. Sample: PBMCs. The receptor source for this set is a human donor in good health. Both conserved end residues are part of each CDR3. D genes are given only for firm matches. Clone sizes are given selectively: once, few, many, or a class where the clone is expanded.

len: 13; d_gene: .; j_gene: TRBJ1-1; v_gene: TRBV4-1; abundance: .; CDR3aa: CASSHAGGAEAFF; CDR3nt: TGCGCCAGCAGCCATGCCGGGGGAGCGGAAGCTTTCTTT
len: 15; d_gene: TRBD1; j_gene: TRBJ2-7; v_gene: TRBV5-1; abundance: .; CDR3aa: CASSLTGTAPYEQYF; CDR3nt: TGCGCCAGCAGCTTAACCGGGACAGCGCCCTACGAGCAGTACTTC
len: 12; d_gene: .; j_gene: TRBJ2-7; v_gene: TRBV6-5; abundance: once; CDR3aa: CASRDAVDEQYF; CDR3nt: TGTGCCAGCAGAGACGCGGTGGACGAGCAGTACTTC
len: 16; d_gene: .; j_gene: TRBJ2-3; v_gene: TRBV15; abundance: .; CDR3aa: CATSRPREFSRDTQYF; CDR3nt: TGTGCCACCAGCAGACCTCGGGAGTTTAGTAGGGATACGCAGTATTTT
len: 15; d_gene: TRBD1; j_gene: TRBJ1-1; v_gene: TRBV6-1; abundance: few; CDR3aa: CASSGQGAQGSEAFF; CDR3nt: TGTGCCAGCAGTGGCCAGGGGGCTCAAGGAAGTGAAGCTTTCTTT
len: 14; d_gene: TRBD1; j_gene: TRBJ1-2; v_gene: TRBV29-1; abundance: once; CDR3aa: CSFPDRGANYGYTF; CDR3nt: TGCAGCTTCCCGGACAGGGGAGCTAACTATGGCTACACCTTC
len: 14; d_gene: .; j_gene: TRBJ2-7; v_gene: TRBV14; abundance: .; CDR3aa: CASSQDGPQGEQYF; CDR3nt: TGTGCCAGCAGCCAAGATGGCCCTCAGGGCGAGCAGTACTTC
len: 15; d_gene: .; j_gene: TRBJ2-2; v_gene: TRBV29-1; abundance: .; CDR3aa: CSVGMERRNTGELFF; CDR3nt: TGCAGCGTTGGAATGGAACGGAGGAACACCGGGGAGCTGTTTTTT
len: 19; d_gene: TRBD2; j_gene: TRBJ2-1; v_gene: TRBV7-9; abundance: few; CDR3aa: CASSPSWTSGIGSYNEQFF; CDR3nt: TGTGCCAGCAGCCCCAGCTGGACTAGCGGGATAGGCTCCTACAATGAGCAGTTCTTC
len: 15; d_gene: .; j_gene: TRBJ2-1; v_gene: TRBV5-1; abundance: .; CDR3aa: CASSFEGVTYNEQFF; CDR3nt: TGCGCCAGCAGCTTTGAAGGGGTAACCTACAATGAGCAGTTCTTC
len: 15; d_gene: TRBD1; j_gene: TRBJ1-4; v_gene: TRBV25-1; abundance: .; CDR3aa: CASRDGQEINEKLFF; CDR3nt: TGTGCCAGCAGGGATGGACAGGAGATTAATGAAAAACTGTTTTTT
len: 13; d_gene: .; j_gene: TRBJ1-3; v_gene: TRBV2; abundance: .; CDR3aa: CASSVGGDLTIYF; CDR3nt: TGTGCCAGCAGTGTAGGGGGAGATCTCACCATATATTTT
len: 15; d_gene: TRBD1; j_gene: TRBJ2-2; v_gene: TRBV6-5; abundance: .; CDR3aa: CASRIRTGTTGELFF; CDR3nt: TGTGCCAGCAGAATACGGACAGGGACCACCGGGGAGCTGTTTTTT
len: 15; d_gene: TRBD2; j_gene: TRBJ2-5; v_gene: TRBV25-1; abundance: .; CDR3aa: CASSVASGVQETQYF; CDR3nt: TGTGCCAGCAGTGTAGCTAGCGGGGTACAAGAGACCCAGTACTTC
len: 16; d_gene: .; j_gene: TRBJ2-7; v_gene: TRBV15; abundance: .; CDR3aa: CATSRDQQDRSYEQYF; CDR3nt: TGTGCCACCAGCAGAGATCAACAGGATCGGTCCTACGAGCAGTACTTC
len: 16; d_gene: .; j_gene: TRBJ1-4; v_gene: TRBV6-6; abundance: .; CDR3aa: CASSSPVQGGNEKLFF; CDR3nt: TGTGCCAGCAGTTCACCAGTCCAGGGAGGTAATGAAAAACTGTTTTTT
len: 14; d_gene: .; j_gene: TRBJ1-5; v_gene: TRBV19; abundance: .; CDR3aa: CASNPDREWQPQHF; CDR3nt: TGTGCCAGTAACCCGGACCGGGAGTGGCAGCCCCAGCATTTT
len: 16; d_gene: TRBD2; j_gene: TRBJ2-3; v_gene: TRBV5-1; abundance: .; CDR3aa: CASSLVPAGALDTQYF; CDR3nt: TGCGCCAGCAGCTTGGTCCCAGCGGGAGCGTTAGATACGCAGTATTTT
len: 15; d_gene: TRBD2; j_gene: TRBJ2-3; v_gene: TRBV19; abundance: .; CDR3aa: CASSISGVSTDTQYF; CDR3nt: TGTGCCAGTAGTATAAGCGGGGTGAGCACAGATACGCAGTATTTT
len: 16; d_gene: TRBD2; j_gene: TRBJ2-1; v_gene: TRBV14; abundance: .; CDR3aa: CASSHSAGSSYNEQFF; CDR3nt: TGTGCCAGCAGCCATTCAGCGGGGTCCTCCTACAATGAGCAGTTCTTC
len: 15; d_gene: TRBD1; j_gene: TRBJ1-5; v_gene: TRBV18; abundance: .; CDR3aa: CASSPLAGGQKPQHF; CDR3nt: TGTGCCAGCTCACCGTTGGCAGGGGGCCAAAAGCCCCAGCATTTT
len: 14; d_gene: TRBD1; j_gene: TRBJ1-5; v_gene: TRBV5-8; abundance: .; CDR3aa: CASSPGTGNQPQHF; CDR3nt: TGTGCCAGCAGCCCCGGGACAGGGAATCAGCCCCAGCATTTT
len: 14; d_gene: TRBD1; j_gene: TRBJ2-7; v_gene: TRBV28; abundance: few; CDR3aa: CASSFEETGIKQYF; CDR3nt: TGTGCCAGCAGTTTCGAGGAGACAGGGATCAAGCAGTACTTC
len: 13; d_gene: .; j_gene: TRBJ2-7; v_gene: TRBV5-1; abundance: .; CDR3aa: CASNVGTGTEQYF; CDR3nt: TGCGCCAGCAATGTGGGAACAGGGACCGAGCAGTACTTC
len: 16; d_gene: .; j_gene: TRBJ2-2; v_gene: TRBV15; abundance: few; CDR3aa: CATSRDFGRNTGELFF; CDR3nt: TGTGCCACCAGCAGAGATTTCGGGAGGAACACCGGGGAGCTGTTTTTT
len: 17; d_gene: TRBD1; j_gene: TRBJ1-2; v_gene: TRBV7-7; abundance: .; CDR3aa: CASSLLWSGQGCCGYTF; CDR3nt: TGTGCTAGCAGCTTACTTTGGTCGGGACAGGGGTGTTGTGGCTACACCTTC
len: 16; d_gene: .; j_gene: TRBJ1-1; v_gene: TRBV7-9; abundance: .; CDR3aa: CSSSLASRGKNTEAFF; CDR3nt: TGTTCCAGCAGCCTAGCCTCCAGGGGTAAAAACACTGAAGCTTTCTTT
len: 17; d_gene: .; j_gene: TRBJ2-5; v_gene: TRBV5-1; abundance: .; CDR3aa: CASSLWQTGVPKETQYF; CDR3nt: TGCGCCAGCAGCCTGTGGCAAACGGGAGTCCCTAAAGAGACCCAGTACTTC
len: 15; d_gene: TRBD2; j_gene: TRBJ2-3; v_gene: TRBV15; abundance: once; CDR3aa: CATSVRQAGTDTQYF; CDR3nt: TGTGCCACCAGCGTACGGCAAGCGGGGACAGATACGCAGTATTTT
len: 14; d_gene: TRBD2; j_gene: TRBJ2-7; v_gene: TRBV11-2; abundance: .; CDR3aa: CASSLSGSTYEQYF; CDR3nt: TGTGCCAGCAGCTTAAGCGGGAGCACCTACGAGCAGTACTTC
len: 12; d_gene: .; j_gene: TRBJ2-5; v_gene: TRBV7-2; abundance: .; CDR3aa: CASSPPPGTQYF; CDR3nt: TGTGCCAGCAGCCCTCCACCGGGGACCCAGTACTTC
len: 14; d_gene: .; j_gene: TRBJ1-1; v_gene: TRBV5-1; abundance: .; CDR3aa: CASSLGQGVDEAFF; CDR3nt: TGCGCCAGCAGCTTAGGTCAGGGTGTTGATGAAGCTTTCTTT
len: 17; d_gene: TRBD1; j_gene: TRBJ1-1; v_gene: TRBV4-1; abundance: .; CDR3aa: CASSQDKGRGRVTEAFF; CDR3nt: TGCGCCAGCAGCCAAGATAAGGGCAGGGGGCGCGTCACTGAAGCTTTCTTT
len: 15; d_gene: TRBD1; j_gene: TRBJ2-2; v_gene: TRBV28; abundance: .; CDR3aa: CASSPQGAGTGELFF; CDR3nt: TGTGCCAGCAGTCCACAGGGGGCAGGTACCGGGGAGCTGTTTTTT
len: 16; d_gene: TRBD2; j_gene: TRBJ2-7; v_gene: TRBV7-6; abundance: .; CDR3aa: CASSSNPGLALYEQYF; CDR3nt: TGTGCCAGCAGCTCTAATCCGGGACTAGCGTTATACGAGCAGTACTTC
len: 13; d_gene: .; j_gene: TRBJ2-3; v_gene: TRBV9; abundance: .; CDR3aa: CASSEGSGDTQYF; CDR3nt: TGTGCCAGCAGCGAAGGGTCGGGGGATACGCAGTATTTT
len: 15; d_gene: TRBD1; j_gene: TRBJ2-3; v_gene: TRBV9; abundance: .; CDR3aa: CASSVPTGGTDTQYF; CDR3nt: TGTGCCAGCAGCGTACCGACAGGGGGCACAGATACGCAGTATTTT
len: 15; d_gene: .; j_gene: TRBJ1-5; v_gene: TRBV9; abundance: .; CDR3aa: CASSVEGQANQPQHF; CDR3nt: TGTGCCAGCAGCGTAGAGGGGCAGGCCAATCAGCCCCAGCATTTT
len: 15; d_gene: TRBD1; j_gene: TRBJ2-7; v_gene: TRBV18; abundance: .; CDR3aa: CASSPLRQGMDEQYF; CDR3nt: TGTGCCAGCTCACCGCTTCGACAGGGAATGGACGAGCAGTACTTC
len: 16; d_gene: .; j_gene: TRBJ2-1; v_gene: TRBV9; abundance: .; CDR3aa: CASSVERGGGYNEQFF; CDR3nt: TGTGCCAGCAGCGTAGAGCGGGGAGGGGGTTACAATGAGCAGTTCTTC
len: 13; d_gene: TRBD1; j_gene: TRBJ1-1; v_gene: TRBV19; abundance: .; CDR3aa: CASSRTGHTEAFF; CDR3nt: TGTGCCAGTAGTAGGACAGGGCACACTGAAGCTTTCTTT
len: 12; d_gene: .; j_gene: TRBJ2-2; v_gene: TRBV10-3; abundance: .; CDR3aa: CAISPLSGELFF; CDR3nt: TGTGCCATCAGTCCCTTGTCCGGGGAGCTGTTTTTT
len: 17; d_gene: TRBD1; j_gene: TRBJ2-3; v_gene: TRBV30; abundance: .; CDR3aa: CAWSVRSTGPGPDTQYF; CDR3nt: TGTGCCTGGAGTGTACGATCGACAGGGCCAGGGCCAGATACGCAGTATTTT
len: 13; d_gene: .; j_gene: TRBJ1-1; v_gene: TRBV7-3; abundance: .; CDR3aa: CASSSGGNTEAFF; CDR3nt: TGTGCCAGCAGCTCCGGGGGGAACACTGAAGCTTTCTTT
len: 13; d_gene: .; j_gene: TRBJ1-1; v_gene: TRBV9; abundance: .; CDR3aa: CASSLFGDTEAFF; CDR3nt: TGTGCCAGCAGCCTATTCGGAGACACTGAAGCTTTCTTT
len: 11; d_gene: .; j_gene: TRBJ2-7; v_gene: TRBV9; abundance: .; CDR3aa: CASSSGYEQYF; CDR3nt: TGTGCCAGCAGCTCCGGGTACGAGCAGTACTTC
len: 14; d_gene: .; j_gene: TRBJ2-1; v_gene: TRBV7-2; abundance: few; CDR3aa: CASRLAGFGNEQFF; CDR3nt: TGTGCCAGCAGACTCGCAGGGTTTGGGAATGAGCAGTTCTTC